The TCR beta chain under discussion was sequenced for a study of read filtering for tumor transcriptome and immune sequencing. Study background: Mean patient age was roughly 70 years, range about 40 to 85; around 17 male, 12 to 15 female. IR-seq gave about 3.5 to 10.27 million TCR reads per sample; RNA-seq gave about 75 to 1,400.

Germline CDR1 SGDLS, CDR2 YYNGEE. The CDR3 covers 15 residues. The trim removed 4 bases at V and 8 bases at J, leaving 11 bases unmatched. In the case of this clonotype: A read error may be the cause here, since a much bigger clone is one base away.

The library was built from 400 ng RNA with molecular barcoded adaptors for alpha/delta and beta/gamma chains. TCRdb reprocessed the reads via MiXCR and lists one record per CDR3 protein. This sample has approximately 60,000 distinct CDR3 sequences; under 25% occur once, and the top ten carry 17%. The receptor was derived from a donor at least 40 years old with multiple myeloma. Sequenced input: a population of CD138-negative cells sorted from bone marrow. V gene TRBV9 combines with J gene TRBJ2-1, with TRBD2 identical over 8 bases. CDR3 sequence reads: CASSPRTSRVDEQFF. In nucleotides, the CDR3 is TGTGCCAGCAGCCCGAGGACTAGCAGGGTCGATGAGCAGTTCTTC.